This T cell receptor beta chain was found in a study of brain T cells in children with intractable seizures. Study-level findings and limits: Absence of clones before surgery may stem from lower sequencing depth.

Notes on this clone: Its antigen remains unknown.

The CDR3 length is 14 residues. CDR1 MGHRA and CDR2 YSYEKL come from the germline V gene. V was pared by 2 bases and J by 6 bases, with 13 bases between. Profiled with immunoSEQ multiplex PCR; TCRdb holds only in-frame clones, not every one. The repertoire consists of 300,000 to 400,000 clones, with about 93% occurring once and the leading ten covering 5.5% to 6%. Time point of the sample: blood from clinic visit 5 months post-surgery; TSC patient then seizure free. Surgery cases with the highest brain T cell transcript signatures were chosen for sequencing. Patients received at least one anti-epileptic drug before surgery.

The clonotype was recovered from a boy under two years old with tuberous sclerosis and intractable seizures. The sequencing used peripheral blood, collected roughly 5 months after surgery. The chain has TRBV4-1 and TRBJ1-1; the D gene is possibly TRBD1 (5 bases). CDR3 sequence: CASSQSQWGPEAFF. As DNA, the CDR3 is TGCGCCAGCAGCCAATCCCAGTGGGGCCCTGAAGCTTTCTTT.